Presented here are 26 T cell receptor beta chains from one specimen sequenced in a study of Tregs in tolerant kidney transplant recipients (dated by TCRdb to about 2019). Preparation of the library involved the immunoSEQ multiplex PCR assay. TCRdb obtained this table from immuneACCESS and retained in-frame rearrangements with V and J assigned. These tables miss some clones; where compared with another copy, unresolved V genes account for less than half of the shortfall, and the remainder is unexplained. Within this sample are about 120,000 clones, with around 94% of them counted one time only. More than 0.5% of the sample comes from the top ten. Sequenced material: CD4+ T cells from blood. Receptors originate from a human donor in good health.

This chain connects TRBV11-3 to TRBJ1-1; D might be TRBD1 (5 bases). CDR1 and CDR2 (germline): SGHNT, YENEEA. CDR3 length: 13 amino acids. V lost 0 bases to trimming and J lost 6 bases, with 8 bases between them. CDR3 sequence: CASSLEGGAEAFF. CDR3 in DNA: TGTGCCAGCAGCTTAGAGGGGGGGGCTGAAGCTTTCTTT.

The chain is built from TRBV6-5 and TRBJ1-1, with unresolved D. Germline values: CDR1 MNHEY, CDR2 SVGAGI. V was shortened by 2 bases and J by 3 bases, with 10 bases between the two germline ends. This CDR3 has 14 amino acids. The CDR3 nucleotides are TGTGCCAGCAGTTACGTCAGGAAGGACACTGAAGCTTTCTTT. Translated: CASSYVRKDTEAFF.

The chain recombines TRBV15 with TRBJ2-1, with D maybe TRBD2 (5 bases). This CDR3 spans 14 amino acids. CDR1 and CDR2 from the germline V gene are LNHNV and YYDKDF (reference sequence). Deletions cut 4 bases from V and 7 bases from J, with 14 bases between. As DNA, the CDR3 is TGTGCCACCAGCACTGCGGGCAATCGTAATGAGCAGTTCTTC. Protein: CATSTAGNRNEQFF. Based on the CDR3 plus reference TRBV15 and TRBJ2-1, the full variable domain is DAMVIQNPRYQVTQFGKPVTLSCSQTLNHNVMYWYQQKSSQAPKLLFHYYDKDFNNEADTPDNFQSRRPNTSFCFLDIRSPGLGDTAMYLCATSTAGNRNEQFFGPGTRLTVL.

A few counts support this clone. This chain links TRBV19 with TRBJ1-6, with a possible D match to TRBD1 (5 bases). Between the trimmed V and J ends, which lost 7 bases and 7 bases, there was a span of 14 bases. The CDR3 is made up of 14 amino acids. The germline gives CDR1 LNHDA, CDR2 SQIVND (reference sequence). The chain's CDR3 is CASKAGRRNSPLHF. CDR3 coding DNA: TGTGCCAGTAAGGCGGGGCGTCGAAATTCACCCCTCCACTTT.

This clone has a single count. The J gene is TRBJ2-1, the V gene TRBV10-1; no reliable D call. This CDR3 comprises 14 residues. CDR1 WNHNN and CDR2 SYGVQD come from the germline V gene (reference sequence). V was clipped by 4 bases and J by 2 bases, with 9 bases between them. Here the CDR3 DNA reads TGCGCCAGCAGTGGACGGAGACCCTACAATGAGCAGTTCTTC. It translates to CASSGRRPYNEQFF.

This chain connects TRBV5-8 to TRBJ1-1; no clear D. The V end was cut by 2 bases, the J end by 10 bases, with 6 bases between. Germline V CDR1 and CDR2: SGHTS, YDEGEE. The CDR3 contains 10 residues. CDR3 in amino acids: CASSLVGAFF. Written as DNA, the CDR3 is TGTGCCAGCAGCTTAGTAGGAGCTTTCTTT.

The chain couples TRBV14 to TRBJ2-7, with 7 bases aligning to TRBD2. The CDR3 has 11 residues. Trimming cost V 4 bases and J 8 bases; bases outside gene matches: 2. CDR1 and CDR2 (germline): SGHDN, FVKESK. The DNA for the CDR3 is TGTGCCAGCAGCCTCGGGAGGAAGCAGTACTTC. Translating it yields CASSLGRKQYF.

V is TRBV5-1 and J is TRBJ1-4, with D perhaps matching TRBD1 (6 bases). The CDR3 runs 16 residues. V shed 0 bases and J shed 7 bases, with 16 bases lying between them. Germline V gene sequence: CDR1 SGHRS, CDR2 YFSETQ. CDR3 residues: CASSLASGALAEKLFF. The CDR3 nucleotides read TGCGCCAGCAGCTTGGCCTCGGGGGCGCTTGCTGAAAAACTGTTTTTT.

The V call is TRBV27, the J call TRBJ1-1; D possibly corresponds to TRBD1 (6 bases). V shed 5 bases and J shed 1 base, with 14 bases lying between them. CDR3 length equals 15 residues. CDR1 and CDR2 (germline): MNHEY, SMNVEV (reference sequence). CDR3 DNA sequence: TGTGCCAGCAGTCGCAGGGACACTAAGAACACTGAAGCTTTCTTT. Amino acid sequence: CASSRRDTKNTEAFF.

This chain links TRBV7-9 with TRBJ2-3; D gene uncertain. The CDR3 spans 15 residues. V gave up 1 base and J gave up 0 bases, with 8 bases separating them. Per the germline V gene, CDR1 is SEHNR and CDR2 is FQNEAQ (reference sequence). The CDR3 region is CASSLVAASTDTQYF. In DNA form, the CDR3 reads TGTGCCAGCAGCTTAGTGGCAGCTAGCACAGATACGCAGTATTTT.

The genes are TRBV7-3 and TRBJ2-7; D perhaps matches TRBD1 (5 bases). The CDR3 is 15 amino acids. Trimming took off 5 bases at V and 0 bases at J, with 14 bases between the two ends. Germline V CDR1 and CDR2: SGHTA, FQGTGA. For the CDR3, the DNA is TGTGCCAGCAGCGCACTCATAAGGGGCTCCTACGAGCAGTACTTC. As protein: CASSALIRGSYEQYF.

The chain combines TRBV6-1 with TRBJ1-5; D not certain. Germline assignment: CDR1 MNHNS and CDR2 SASEGT. V was cut by 2 bases and J by 0 bases, with 8 bases left in between. This CDR3 is 15 amino acids long. This CDR3 is CASSESWYSNQPQHF. The CDR3 DNA follows: TGTGCCAGCAGTGAAAGTTGGTATAGCAATCAGCCCCAGCATTTT.

The V and J genes are TRBV5-4 and TRBJ2-7, with 9 bases aligning to TRBD2. Germline V gene lookup returns CDR1 SGHNT and CDR2 YYREEE (reference sequence). The ends lost 2 bases at V and 1 base at J; junction bases unmatched: 10. CDR3 size: 17 residues. The CDR3 spells CASSFGSGRLGSYEQYF. CDR3 coding DNA: TGTGCCAGCAGCTTTGGTAGCGGGAGATTGGGTTCCTACGAGCAGTACTTC.

This clone was seen once. V gene TRBV11-2 combines with J gene TRBJ1-2, with D perhaps TRBD1 (6 bases). Germline V gene lookup returns CDR1 SGHAT and CDR2 FQNNGV. The V end was cut by 5 bases, the J end by 2 bases, with 15 bases between. CDR3 length equals 15 residues. CDR3 loop: CASSLNRAVNYGYTF. The CDR3 DNA is TGTGCCAGCAGCCTAAACAGGGCTGTCAACTATGGCTACACCTTC.

The chain employs TRBV5-1 and TRBJ2-2, with 7 nucleotides matching TRBD2. This CDR3 has 16 amino acids. The V gene's germline CDR1 is SGHRS and CDR2 YFSETQ. Trimming at V came to 4 bases and at J to 0 bases, leaving 6 bases not matched to a gene. Here the CDR3 reads CASSERDGANTGELFF. For the CDR3, the DNA is TGCGCCAGCAGCGAGCGGGACGGAGCGAACACCGGGGAGCTGTTTTTT. The variable domain in full, with the rest retrieved from reference TRBV5-1 and TRBJ2-2, is KAGVTQTPRYLIKTRGQQVTLSCSPISGHRSVSWYQQTPGQGLQFLFEYFSETQRNKGNFPGRFSGRQFSNSRSEMNVSTLELGDSALYLCASSERDGANTGELFFGEGSRLTVL.

This chain links TRBV6-5 with TRBJ1-4, with 7 bases that match TRBD1. Germline assignment: CDR1 MNHEY and CDR2 SVGAGI. This CDR3 has 15 residues. Trimming cost V 6 bases and J 4 bases; bases outside gene matches: 8. CDR3 protein: CASRRQGMVNEKLFF. Here the CDR3 DNA reads TGTGCCAGCAGAAGACAGGGAATGGTTAATGAAAAACTGTTTTTT.

The chain employs TRBV7-2 and TRBJ2-7, with D unresolved. Deletions cut 1 base from V and 4 bases from J, with 14 bases between. Germline lookup yields CDR1 SGHTA and CDR2 FQGNSA. The CDR3 is made up of 15 amino acids. CDR3 DNA sequence: TGTGCCAGCAGCTTAGGCCACGCCCCTCAGTACGAGCAGTACTTC. Translating gives CASSLGHAPQYEQYF.

As regards this clone: Other DNA sequences in the sample encode the same CDR3. The chain carries TRBV2 and TRBJ1-2, with TRBD1 matching over 10 bases. Losses at the gene ends were 9 bases for V and 3 bases for J; bases not matched to a gene: 4. Per the germline V gene, CDR1 is SNHLY and CDR2 is FYNNEI. This CDR3 has 13 residues. CDR3 coding DNA: TGTGCCAGTCGGGGGACAGGGGACTATGGCTACACCTTC. The encoded protein is CASRGTGDYGYTF.

V gene TRBV6-4 combines with J gene TRBJ2-3; a weak D match, TRBD2 (6 bases). Germline loops: CDR1 MRHNA, CDR2 SNTAGT. Trimming removed 5 bases at V and 3 bases at J, with 15 bases between. The CDR3 sequence is 15 residues long. In nucleotides, the CDR3 is TGTGCCAGCAGTTTGGGTCGGGAGCCAACAGATACGCAGTATTTT. Translation: CASSLGREPTDTQYF.

A word on this clone: Distinct nucleotide sequences in the sample also encode this CDR3. The chain has TRBV11-2 and TRBJ2-7; 12 nucleotides agree with TRBD2. Looked up from germline, CDR1 is SGHAT and CDR2 is FQNNGV. With V trimmed by 1 base and J by 4 bases, 2 bases remained unmatched. The CDR3 extends over 15 amino acids. The CDR3 protein is CASSLAGLAGYEQYF. The CDR3 region has the DNA TGTGCCAGCAGCTTAGCCGGACTAGCGGGGTACGAGCAGTACTTC.

This rearrangement joins TRBV30 to TRBJ2-7; the D call may be TRBD1 or TRBD2 (6 bases each). The V end was cut by 4 bases, the J end by 2 bases, with 15 bases between. This CDR3 is built from 14 residues. CDR1 GTSNPN and CDR2 SVGIG come from the germline V gene (reference sequence). Written as DNA, the CDR3 is TGTGCCTGGAAATATACGGGGGCCGCCTACGAGCAGTACTTC. This codes for CAWKYTGAAYEQYF.

In DNA, the CDR3 is TGTGCCAGCAGCTTGGCGGGTCAGATTCTTTACGAGCAGTACTTC. Amino acid sequence: CASSLAGQILYEQYF. V and J are TRBV5-5 and TRBJ2-7; no clear D gene. This CDR3 region has 15 residues. The V gene's germline CDR1 is SGHKS and CDR2 YYEKEE (reference sequence). Trimming cost V 0 bases and J 4 bases, with 14 bases left between them. Complete variable domain (other parts from reference TRBV5-5 and TRBJ2-7): DAGVTQSPTHLIKTRGQQVTLRCSPISGHKSVSWYQQVLGQGPQFIFQYYEKEERGRGNFPDRFSARQFPNYSSELNVNALLLGDSALYLCASSLAGQILYEQYFGPGTRLTVT.

This clone has only one observation. This chain joins TRBV6-6 and TRBJ1-5; D call uncertain. Per the germline V gene, CDR1 is MNHNY and CDR2 is SVGAGI (reference sequence). Trimming took off 8 bases at V and 3 bases at J, with 11 bases between the two ends. The CDR3 sequence is 13 residues long. For the CDR3, the DNA is TGTGCCAGCCTCTTCTCGGCCAATCAGCCCCAGCATTTT. Residues: CASLFSANQPQHF.

This sequence joins TRBV4-2 and TRBJ2-1, with D possibly TRBD2 on 6 matching bases. Germline V gene lookup returns CDR1 LGHNA and CDR2 YNFKEQ. The CDR3 extends over 15 amino acids. Trimming stripped 1 base from V and 7 bases from J, with 14 bases between. The CDR3 sequence: CASSQAGVQRNEQFF. In DNA form, the CDR3 reads TGTGCCAGCAGCCAAGCGGGGGTTCAGAGGAATGAGCAGTTCTTC.

A single count supports this clone. V usage is TRBV5-1 and J usage is TRBJ2-1, with TRBD1 identical over 8 bases. CDR1 and CDR2 (germline): SGHRS, YFSETQ. The V and J ends lost 1 base and 9 bases, in that order; junction bases with no gene match: 21. The CDR3 runs 19 residues. As DNA, the CDR3 is TGCGCCAGCAGCTTGCGGTCTGTATTGGGACAGGTTGGTGTAGGTGAGCAGTTCTTC. It yields the protein CASSLRSVLGQVGVGEQFF.

The chain couples TRBV7-3 to TRBJ1-1; the D is unclear. V lost 1 base, J lost 1 base, and 4 bases lay in between. Germline CDR1 reads SGHTA; CDR2 reads FQGTGA. The CDR3 has 13 amino acids. This CDR3 is CASSLMRNTEAFF. In DNA, the CDR3 is TGTGCCAGCAGCTTAATGCGGAACACTGAAGCTTTCTTT.